The next 20 T cell receptor beta chains were all read from a single sample in a study of T cell responses to AZD1222 COVID-19 vaccine. Here immunoSEQ multiplex PCR was the method, and the copy in TCRdb shows in-frame clones only, minus some. The sample records 80,000 or so clones, 70% to 90% being singletons. The sequencing used peripheral blood, collected on day 0 of AZD1222 vaccination. The receptors derive from an adult in good health.

The chain has TRBV29-1 and TRBJ1-2, with D possibly being TRBD1 (5 bases). Trimming left V 5 bases short and J 6 bases short, with 16 bases between. Looked up from germline, CDR1 is SQVTM and CDR2 is ANQGSEA. The CDR3 length is 13 residues. CDR3 protein: CSVSRGGDDGYTF. The CDR3 bases are TGCAGCGTTTCCCGGGGGGGGGATGATGGCTACACCTTC.

This clone was detected once. This chain joins TRBV29-1 and TRBJ1-1; D is uncertain. Germline CDR1 reads SQVTM; CDR2 reads ANQGSEA. V lost 4 bases and J 2 bases, leaving 8 bases between the germline ends. The CDR3 has 12 amino acids. Here the CDR3 reads CSVVVQNTEAFF. CDR3 in DNA: TGCAGCGTTGTGGTCCAAAACACTGAAGCTTTCTTT. Full variable domain (outside the CDR3, taken from reference TRBV29-1 and TRBJ1-1): SAVISQKPSRDICQRGTSLTIQCQVDSQVTMMFWYRQQPGQSLTLIATANQGSEATYESGFVIDKFPISRPNLTFSTLTVSNMSPEDSSIYLCSVVVQNTEAFFGQGTRLTVV.

The chain recombines TRBV27 with TRBJ2-7; TRBD1 is a possible D gene (5 bases). Trimming removed 0 bases at V and 5 bases at J, with 20 bases between. CDR1 is MNHEY and CDR2 is SMNVEV in the germline V gene (reference sequence). The CDR3 sequence is 17 residues long. The DNA of the CDR3 is TGTGCCAGCAGTTTATCCCCTAGGAGCTCAGGGAAGAACGAGCAGTACTTC. This sequence encodes CASSLSPRSSGKNEQYF.

This rearrangement joins TRBV12-1 to TRBJ1-1. TRBV12-1 is assigned pseudogene status. This CDR3 region has 14 residues. This CDR3 is CASSTGRPNTEAFF. CDR3 nucleotides: TGTGCCAGCAGCACGGGACGTCCGAACACTGAAGCTTTCTTT.

The chain combines TRBV7-3 with TRBJ2-2, with TRBD2 identical over 15 bases. CDR1 and CDR2 (germline): SGHTA, FQGTGA. The CDR3 sequence is 18 residues long. The J segment lost 6 bases and the V segment lost 1 base, leaving 6 bases of the junction unmatched. The DNA for the CDR3 is TGTGCCAGCAGCTTAATAGCCGGACTAGCGGGAGGGGCCGGGGAGCTGTTTTTT. Its translation is CASSLIAGLAGGAGELFF.

Here the CDR3 reads CASSPGLQDYSGNTIYF. The CDR3 bases are TGTGCCAGCTCACCCGGACTTCAGGACTACTCTGGAAACACCATATATTTT. The chain couples TRBV18 to TRBJ1-3; no reliable D call. There are 17 residues in the CDR3. CDR1 and CDR2 from the germline V gene are KGHSH and LQKENI. V shed 3 bases and J shed 0 bases, with 15 bases lying between them. The entire variable domain, with the rest obtained from reference TRBV18 and TRBJ1-3, is as follows: NAGVMQNPRHLVRRRGQEARLRCSPMKGHSHVYWYRQLPEEGLKFMVYLQKENIIDESGMPKERFSAEFPKEGPSILRIQQVVRGDSAAYFCASSPGLQDYSGNTIYFGEGSWLTVV.

This chain joins TRBV7-9 and TRBJ2-5, with 10 bases aligning to TRBD2. The CDR3 runs 16 residues. V trimming: 6 bases; J trimming: 4 bases; junction bases outside the gene matches: 11. Germline V gives CDR1 SEHNR, CDR2 FQNEAQ (reference sequence). The CDR3 is CASSPLSGRWGETQYF. The CDR3 nucleotides read TGTGCCAGCAGTCCGCTTAGCGGGAGGTGGGGAGAGACCCAGTACTTC.

V usage is TRBV3-1 (or the pseudogene TRBV3-2) and J usage is TRBJ2-2, with 10 bases fitting TRBD1. This CDR3 comprises 17 residues. The V gene end was trimmed by 4 bases and the J gene end by 6 bases; junction bases not matched to a gene: 11. The germline CDR1 and CDR2 sequences are LGHDT and YNNKEL (reference sequence). The CDR3 DNA reads TGTGCCAGCAGCCTTTATCGGGACAGGGGTTCGTCCGGGGAGCTGTTTTTT. Translation gives CASSLYRDRGSSGELFF.

The table lists this clone with a few counts. This chain links TRBV9 with TRBJ2-3, with 7 bases that match TRBD1. Germline V gives CDR1 SGDLS, CDR2 YYNGEE. The CDR3 has 15 amino acids. V shed 0 bases, J shed 1 base, and the junction held 2 bases outside the gene matches. This CDR3 is CASSVGQGGTDTQYF. DNA of the CDR3: TGTGCCAGCAGCGTAGGCCAGGGGGGCACAGATACGCAGTATTTT.

The chain uses TRBV5-4 and TRBJ2-7; 14 bases map to TRBD2. Germline V gene lookup returns CDR1 SGHNT and CDR2 YYREEE (reference sequence). Losses at the gene ends were 3 bases for V and 4 bases for J; bases not matched to a gene: 3. The CDR3 spans 15 residues. Here the CDR3 reads CASSSGTSGSYEQYF. The CDR3 DNA is TGTGCCAGCAGCTCTGGGACTAGCGGGAGTTACGAGCAGTACTTC.

Of note for this clone: Other nucleotide sequences in the sample specify the same CDR3. The chain combines TRBV5-1 with TRBJ2-2; no clear D. Germline CDR1 reads SGHRS; CDR2 reads YFSETQ. This CDR3 has 12 amino acids. Trimming removed 0 bases from V and 7 bases from J, with 4 bases in between. For the CDR3, the DNA is TGCGCCAGCAGCTTGGTAGGCGGGGAGCTGTTTTTT. Translated, it gives CASSLVGGELFF.

The gene calls are TRBV29-1 and TRBJ2-1; D remains ambiguous. The CDR3 extends over 11 amino acids. V was clipped by 7 bases and J by 8 bases, with 12 bases between them. Germline values: CDR1 SQVTM, CDR2 ANQGSEA. The CDR3 reads CSAAPTHEQFF. The DNA of the CDR3 is TGCAGCGCTGCGCCTACCCATGAGCAGTTCTTC.

The chain joins TRBV5-1 to TRBJ2-5, with TRBD1 identical over 7 bases. The CDR3 loop spans 15 amino acids. The ends lost 1 base at V and 2 bases at J; junction bases unmatched: 5. CDR1 is SGHRS and CDR2 is YFSETQ in the germline V gene. The CDR3 region has the DNA TGCGCCAGCAGCTTGATGGGACAGATGCAAGAGACCCAGTACTTC. Amino acids: CASSLMGQMQETQYF.

V and J are TRBV21-1 and TRBJ1-4; TRBD1, the table's D call, was not compared with the DNA. TRBV21-1 is described as a pseudogene. The CDR3 totals 15 residues. The CDR3 DNA reads TGTGCCAGCAGCAAAGTTCGGACAGGGAATGAAAAACTGTTTTTT. Its translation is CASSKVRTGNEKLFF.

The J gene is TRBJ2-7, the V gene TRBV28; 13 bases are a match to TRBD2. In germline, CDR1 is MDHEN, CDR2 SYDVKM. The CDR3 totals 16 residues. V lost 4 bases and J lost 7; bases outside the gene matches: 10. CDR3 coding DNA: TGTGCCAGCAGTTCCGCGGGACTAGCGGGAAGGGGAGAGCAGTACTTC. The encoded protein is CASSSAGLAGRGEQYF. Looking up the rest from reference TRBV28 and TRBJ2-7 gives the full variable domain: DVKVTQSSRYLVKRTGEKVFLECVQDMDHENMFWYRQDPGLGLRLIYFSYDVKMKEKGDIPEGYSVSREKKERFSLILESASTNQTSMYLCASSSAGLAGRGEQYFGPGTRLTVT.

The chain uses TRBV7-9 and TRBJ1-2; 9 bases match TRBD1. The CDR3 consists of 15 residues. V shed 5 bases, J shed 0 bases, and the junction held 4 bases outside the gene matches. Germline CDR1 and CDR2: SEHNR and FQNEAQ (reference sequence). The CDR3 sequence: CASSPRQGANYGYTF. CDR3 bases: TGTGCCAGCAGCCCCCGACAGGGGGCTAACTATGGCTACACCTTC.

Notes on this clone: Other DNA sequences in this specimen translate into the identical CDR3. The CDR3 region is CASSRDRGNQPQHF. CDR3 sequence (DNA): TGTGCCAGCAGCCGTGACAGGGGCAATCAGCCCCAGCATTTT. The V and J genes are TRBV6-5 and TRBJ1-5; the match to TRBD1 covers 7 bases. The V segment lost 6 bases and the J segment 2 bases; nucleotides outside the gene matches: 4. Germline V CDR1 and CDR2: MNHEY, SVGAGI. This CDR3 is built from 14 residues.

This clone showed up just once. This chain links TRBV6-5 with TRBJ1-1; no clear D. Trimming removed 9 bases from V and 3 bases from J, with 11 bases in between. This CDR3 comprises 12 residues. The V gene's germline CDR1 is MNHEY and CDR2 SVGAGI. The CDR3 sequence: CASTWLDTEAFF. CDR3 nucleotides: TGTGCCAGTACGTGGTTGGACACTGAAGCTTTCTTT.

CDR3 nucleotides: TGTGCCAGCAGCCAATCGACAGGGTCCTACAATGAGCAGTTCTTC. It encodes CASSQSTGSYNEQFF. This chain connects TRBV3-1 (or the pseudogene TRBV3-2) to TRBJ2-1; 7 nucleotides match TRBD1. Losses at the gene ends were 2 bases for V and 1 base for J; bases not matched to a gene: 2. Germline CDR1 is LGHDT and CDR2 is YNNKEL (reference sequence). The CDR3 sequence is 15 residues long.

V is TRBV10-3 and J is TRBJ2-3, with TRBD1 as a possible D gene (6 bases). Trimming took off 3 bases at V and 5 bases at J, with 21 bases between the two ends. Germline-derived CDR1 and CDR2 are ENHRY and SYGVKD. This CDR3 has 17 amino acids. The DNA for the CDR3 is TGTGCCATCAGTGACTCCCCCGGTGCAGGGGCTTTAGATACGCAGTATTTT. Protein product: CAISDSPGAGALDTQYF.